These T cell receptor beta chains were read from a single sample in a study of post-analysis software for immune sequencing data. TCRdb itself ran the PCR reads through MiXCR, one entry per CDR3 protein. The table records about 810,000 distinct CDR3 sequences, roughly 50% of them present only once. Source material: blood. The receptors here all came from a girl aged 10-17 years with multiple sclerosis. The CDR3 runs from the conserved cysteine through the conserved F or W. The D gene is left open where the match is weak. Clone size, where shown, is once, few, many, or a class for clones that have expanded.

TRBJ1-1,NA,TRBV29-1,NA,TGCAGCGTTGAGGTTACGACGGGGAACACTGAAGCTTTCTTT,CSVEVTTGNTEAFF
TRBJ2-3,TRBD2,TRBV9,many,TGTGCCAGCAGCGTTGGGAGCAGCGGGAGGGCCTCCAGCACAGATACGCAGTATTTT,CASSVGSSGRASSTDTQYF
TRBJ2-1,TRBD2,TRBV15,few,TGTGCCACCAGCAGAGATCGAGCGGGAGACGGGAGGAATGAGCAGTTCTTC,CATSRDRAGDGRNEQFF
TRBJ2-7,TRBD2,TRBV27,NA,TGTGCCAGCAGAATTAGCGGGAGTTCGGGCGAGCAGTACTTC,CASRISGSSGEQYF
TRBJ2-3,TRBD2,TRBV11-2,NA,TGTGCCAGCACCCCTTACGGACTAGCGACAATGGGCCGCTCTGGCACAGATACGCAGTATTTT,CASTPYGLATMGRSGTDTQYF
TRBJ2-7,TRBD1,TRBV12-3/TRBV12-4,few,TGTGCCAGCAGTTTGCCTAAGGGACAGTGGGTCCACGAGCAGTACTTC,CASSLPKGQWVHEQYF
TRBJ2-7,NA,TRBV3-1,NA,TGTGCCAGCAGCCAGGGACCACAGGGCCACTACGAGCAGTACTTC,CASSQGPQGHYEQYF
TRBJ2-3,TRBD2,TRBV7-2,NA,TGTGCCAGCAGCTTAAATTGGCGGGAGAGTACATATACGCAGTATTTT,CASSLNWRESTYTQYF
TRBJ1-5,NA,TRBV20-1,NA,TGCAGTGCTAGAAGCAGGGGAGTCCAGCCCCAGCATTTT,CSARSRGVQPQHF
TRBJ2-7,TRBD2,TRBV9,few,TGTGCCAGCAGCGGGGGACTAGACTACGAGCAGTACTTC,CASSGGLDYEQYF
TRBJ2-3,TRBD2,TRBV7-3,NA,TGTGCCAGCAGCCCTTCTAGCGGGAGATCTCAGTATTTT,CASSPSSGRSQYF
TRBJ2-7,NA,TRBV6-5,NA,TGTGCCAGCAGTGGGGGGCCTTTCTCCTACGAGCAGTACTTC,CASSGGPFSYEQYF
TRBJ2-4,NA,TRBV5-5,few,TGTGCCAGCAGCGCAGGGGCTCCAGCCAAAAACATTCAGTACTTC,CASSAGAPAKNIQYF
TRBJ2-3,NA,TRBV5-1,NA,TGCGCCAGCAGCTTGGGGGACGGTTTCCCAGATACGCAGTATTTT,CASSLGDGFPDTQYF
TRBJ2-3,NA,TRBV29-1,NA,TGCAGCGTCAACCCAGGATGGGCCGGAGAGACGCAGTATTTT,CSVNPGWAGETQYF
TRBJ2-7,NA,TRBV6-6,NA,TGTGCCAGCCGTTGGGTCCAGTCCTCCTACGAGCAGTACTTC,CASRWVQSSYEQYF
TRBJ2-7,NA,TRBV29-1,few,TGCAGCGTCGCCTTGTCGGGATTCGGCTCCTACGAGCAGTACTTC,CSVALSGFGSYEQYF
TRBJ2-1,NA,TRBV7-9,once,TGTGCCAGCAGCCTCCGGGACGCCGCCTACAATGAGCAGTTCTTC,CASSLRDAAYNEQFF
TRBJ2-5,TRBD2,TRBV6-5,NA,TGTGCCAGCAGTTACTCCCCTAGCGGCGGACGCCAAGAGACCCAGTACTTC,CASSYSPSGGRQETQYF
TRBJ2-3,NA,TRBV7-3,few,TGTGCCAGCAGCCTACCCACCCTTGACCCTAGCACAGATACGCAGTATTTT,CASSLPTLDPSTDTQYF
TRBJ2-7,TRBD1,TRBV5-6,NA,TGTGCCAGCAGCCGGGATTACAGGGGCCACGAGCAGTACTTC,CASSRDYRGHEQYF
TRBJ2-2,TRBD2,TRBV11-1,NA,TGTGCCAGCAGCTTAGCGCCGGGACTAGGGCCCCGGGCCGGGGAGCTGTTTTTT,CASSLAPGLGPRAGELFF
TRBJ1-5,TRBD1,TRBV12-3/TRBV12-4,NA,TGTGCCAGCAGTTCTACGGGACAGGGTAATCAGCCCCAGCATTTT,CASSSTGQGNQPQHF
TRBJ2-7,NA,TRBV12-5,NA,TGTGCTAGTGGTTTGTCTCCTGGACGGCGCAGCTCCTACGAGCAGTACTTC,CASGLSPGRRSSYEQYF
TRBJ2-7,TRBD2,TRBV20-1,once,TGCAGTTCCACCCCTAGACTAGCGGCCTACGAGCAGTACTTC,CSSTPRLAAYEQYF